These 10 T cell receptor beta chains were all obtained from the same sample, sequenced in a study of blood T cell repertoires in COVID-19. The table came from immunoSEQ multiplex PCR; TCRdb's copy has only in-frame clones and leaves some out. Of under 150,000 clones in the sample, about 85% were seen once. The sample was peripheral blood. All receptors derive from a woman in her fifties or sixties with COVID-19, enrolled during active disease.

This rearrangement joins TRBV14 to TRBJ1-5, with a tentative D call TRBD1 (5 bases). This CDR3 is 17 amino acids long. V shed 3 bases and J shed 1 base, with 16 bases lying between them. In germline, CDR1 is SGHDN, CDR2 FVKESK. CDR3 residues: CASSHRPGQTSNQPQHF. DNA for the CDR3: TGTGCCAGCAGCCATCGCCCAGGGCAGACGAGCAATCAGCCCCAGCATTTT.

The V call is TRBV18, the J call TRBJ1-4; D possibly corresponds to TRBD1 (5 bases). With 3 bases removed from V and 8 bases from J, the gap between germline ends came to 16 bases. From germline, CDR1 is KGHSH and CDR2 LQKENI. The length of the CDR3 is 15 residues. The CDR3 coding sequence is TGTGCCAGCTCACCGGGGGGAGGCTTCGAGGAAAAACTGTTTTTT. Translating it yields CASSPGGGFEEKLFF.

V and J are TRBV30 and TRBJ2-1; possible D gene TRBD2, 6 bases. This CDR3 spans 11 amino acids. Germline CDR1 reads GTSNPN; CDR2 reads SVGIG (reference sequence). Trimming took off 3 bases at V and 10 bases at J, with 10 bases between the two ends. The CDR3 loop is CAWRGLIEQFF. The CDR3 DNA is TGTGCCTGGAGGGGACTTATCGAGCAGTTCTTC.

J is TRBJ1-6 and V is TRBV15; the D gene is possibly TRBD1 (5 bases). Germline lookup yields CDR1 LNHNV and CDR2 YYDKDF (reference sequence). Trimming stripped 5 bases from V and 7 bases from J, with 15 bases between. The CDR3 totals 15 residues. CDR3 protein: CATSSDGDWNSPLHF. The CDR3 nucleotides read TGTGCCACCAGCTCTGATGGGGACTGGAATTCACCCCTCCACTTT.

This clone was seen a handful of times. The V gene is TRBV7-9, the J gene TRBJ1-2; the D gene is possibly TRBD1 (6 bases). Trimming took off 1 base at V and 6 bases at J, with 18 bases between the two ends. Germline CDR1 is SEHNR and CDR2 is FQNEAQ (reference sequence). CDR3 length: 16 residues. The CDR3 protein is CASSLGTGRIRDGYTF. CDR3 nucleotide sequence: TGTGCCAGCAGCTTAGGAACAGGGCGAATTAGGGATGGCTACACCTTC.

This sequence joins TRBV2 and TRBJ2-3, with 13 positions matching TRBD2. Per the germline V gene, CDR1 is SNHLY and CDR2 is FYNNEI. Trimming cost V 6 bases and J 5 bases; bases outside gene matches: 5. The CDR3 is 15 residues long. DNA for the CDR3: TGTGCCAGCAGCCTTAGGACTAGCGGGGGAGATACGCAGTATTTT. Translated, it gives CASSLRTSGGDTQYF.

The rearrangement uses TRBV10-3 and TRBJ1-5; D might be TRBD1 (6 bases). Germline CDR1 is ENHRY and CDR2 is SYGVKD. V was clipped by 2 bases and J by 5 bases, with 13 bases between them. This CDR3 has 15 amino acids. CDR3 amino acids: CAISETGTTYQPQHF. The CDR3 coding sequence is TGTGCCATCAGTGAGACAGGGACCACGTATCAGCCCCAGCATTTT.

V is TRBV7-8 and J is TRBJ2-7; unclear D gene. Looked up from germline, CDR1 is SGHVS and CDR2 is FQNEAQ. V was pared by 1 base and J by 2 bases, with 9 bases between. CDR3 length: 14 amino acids. The CDR3 DNA reads TGTGCCAGCAGCTTAGTAACGATAGCCTACGAGCAGTACTTC. This encodes CASSLVTIAYEQYF.

The chain carries TRBV6-4 and TRBJ1-2, with 10 bases that match TRBD1. Germline V CDR1 and CDR2: MRHNA, SNTAGT. The CDR3 consists of 16 residues. J lost 8 bases, V lost 4 bases, and 13 bases had no gene match. CDR3 coding DNA: TGTGCCAGCAGTGGTAGTGATTTTGGGACAGGGGAAGGCTACACCTTC. Its translation: CASSGSDFGTGEGYTF.

The J gene is TRBJ1-2, the V gene TRBV5-8; a possible D gene is TRBD1 (6 bases). This CDR3 is built from 15 residues. The germline V gene has CDR1 SGHTS and CDR2 YDEGEE. V lost 4 bases and J 1 base, leaving 14 bases between the germline ends. CDR3 loop: CASSPDGQFNYGYTF. The CDR3 DNA reads as TGTGCCAGCAGCCCCGATGGACAGTTTAACTATGGCTACACCTTC.